This T cell receptor (beta chain) is drawn from a study of cytomegalovirus exposure and HLA in healthy donors. Points from the study as a whole: Clonal expansion, a later analysis showed, was greater in HLA-associated TCR beta chains than in equally common others. One cluster of highly shared sequence variants probably arose as a sequencing artifact.

Per germline, CDR1 SQVTM and CDR2 ANQGSEA. The CDR3 length is 11 residues. Donors had nominal health at sampling but likely had unrecorded immune exposures. The primer mix had 60 Vbeta and 13 Jbeta primers. Profiled with immunoSEQ multiplex PCR; TCRdb holds only in-frame clones, not every one. The table shows about 96,000 clones, with around 79% occurring only once. Comment on this clone: The antigen is unknown.

This sequence joins TRBV29-1 and TRBJ2-5; a weak D match, TRBD1 (5 bases). The end of the DNA fits TRBJ2-7 better, so the J call may be wrong. This receptor was identified in a woman aged 70-85 years in good health and CMV-seropositive. The specimen sequenced was PBMCs. The CDR3 reads CSVDNSYEQYF. As DNA, the CDR3 is TGCAGCGTGGACAACTCCTACGAGCAGTACTTC.